There are many counts of the clone carrying this TCR beta chain. Its antigen is undetermined. Time point here: pre-sensitization, week 0. Sample treatment: therapeutic diphenylcyclopropenone sensitization with weekly scalp DPC. Ahead of applying each patch test, blood was sampled. This sample stems from a study of human T cells and chemical hapten exposure. Study conclusions and caveats: TCRs above 1 in 1000 frequency did not change with DPC sensitization.

The CDR3 sequence is 14 residues long. Germline V lookup: CDR1 SGHRS, CDR2 YFSETQ. V gave up 1 base and J gave up 4 bases, with 11 bases separating them. The library tagged individual cDNA molecules with unique molecular identifiers. Authors' analysis steps: There were a median of around 97,000 TCRs per sample, with a range from roughly 23,224 to 750,000. A single record per CDR3 protein comes from TCRdb applying MiXCR to the RACE reads. TCRdb, rather than the study authors, made the V and J calls. The sample records 60,000 to 80,000 distinct CDR3 sequences, about 6.7% being singletons. The source was whole blood, collected in connection with sensitization to the hapten diphenylcyclopropenone (DPC). This TCR came from a woman aged 30 to 39 with alopecia areata. Some clones in this sample may be carry-over from other donors' samples. The rearrangement uses TRBV5-1 and TRBJ1-2, with D possibly matching TRBD1 (5 bases). In nucleotides, the CDR3 is TGCGCCAGCAGCTTGCCCAGACAGTCCTATGGCTACACCTTC. Residues: CASSLPRQSYGYTF.